These T cell receptor beta chains were read from a single sample in a study of cytomegalovirus exposure and HLA in healthy donors. The table came from immunoSEQ multiplex PCR; TCRdb's copy has only in-frame clones and leaves some out. The data contain some 89,000 clones, less than 85% of them singletons. Sequenced sample: PBMCs. These receptor sequences come from a man between 35 and 55 years old in good health and CMV-seropositive. Both conserved end residues are part of each CDR3. The D gene is left open where the match is weak. The size entry is marked missing in some rows and otherwise reads once, few, many or a size class.

abundance | j_gene | d_gene | v_gene | CDR3nt | CDR3aa
. | TRBJ2-7 | TRBD1 | TRBV18 | TGTGCCAGCTCACCTACTGGGACAGGGACAGTAGTCGAGCAGTACTTC | CASSPTGTGTVVEQYF
. | TRBJ1-4 | TRBD1 | TRBV19 | TGTGCCAGTAGCCCCGGACAGGGTCGTCAGGAAAAACTGTTTTTT | CASSPGQGRQEKLFF
. | TRBJ2-3 | . | TRBV19 | TGTGCCAGTAGTCCATCGGACAGCCGCACAGATACGCAGTATTTT | CASSPSDSRTDTQYF
. | TRBJ1-1 | TRBD1 | TRBV5-1 | TGCGCCAGCAGCTCCGGACAGGGATCAATAAACACTGAAGCTTTCTTT | CASSSGQGSINTEAFF
. | TRBJ1-5 | TRBD1 | TRBV7-8 | TGTGCCAGCAGCCCCCAGACAGGGAGAAGCAATCAGCCCCAGCATTTT | CASSPQTGRSNQPQHF
. | TRBJ2-2 | . | TRBV19 | TGTGCCAGTAGTATTAGCCAGGGGAGCGGGGAGCTGTTTTTT | CASSISQGSGELFF
. | TRBJ2-7 | . | TRBV30 | TGTGCCTGGAGGCAAGGCGGGGGCTTCTACGAGCAGTACTTC | CAWRQGGGFYEQYF
. | TRBJ1-1 | TRBD1 | TRBV19 | TGTGCCAGTAGTAAGATAGGACAGGGACACACTGAAGCTTTCTTT | CASSKIGQGHTEAFF
. | TRBJ1-1 | TRBD1 | TRBV11-3 | TGTGCCAGCAGCTTAGGATCGGGGACAGGGATTGGATCGGACACTGAAGCTTTCTTT | CASSLGSGTGIGSDTEAFF
. | TRBJ2-1 | TRBD2 | TRBV9 | TGTGCCAGCAGCGTAGGTCTAGCGGCAAAATCAGGAAGTTTCTACAATGAGCAGTTCTTC | CASSVGLAAKSGSFYNEQFF
. | TRBJ2-7 | . | TRBV7-9 | TGTGCCAGCAGCCCCGGCTCCTACGAGCAGTACTTC | CASSPGSYEQYF
. | TRBJ1-4 | TRBD1 | TRBV28 | TGTGCCAGCAGGGGACAGGGTCGGGAAAAACTGTTTTTT | CASRGQGREKLFF
. | TRBJ2-1 | TRBD1 | TRBV7-9 | TGTGCCAGCAGCTCCCTCAGGGGGCACACGTCCCAAAACAATGAGCAGTTCTTC | CASSSLRGHTSQNNEQFF
. | TRBJ2-2 | . | TRBV2 | TGTGCCAGCAGACCCCGGGGTGGGGACACCGGGGAGCTGTTTTTT | CASRPRGGDTGELFF
. | TRBJ2-1 | TRBD2 | TRBV5-4 | TGTGCCAGCAGCCGACCCGGGACTAGCAACAATGAGCAGTTCTTC | CASSRPGTSNNEQFF
. | TRBJ2-7 | TRBD1 | TRBV6-1 | TGTGCCAGCAGTGAACCAGGGGGCGGTTCCTACGAGCAGTACTTC | CASSEPGGGSYEQYF
few | TRBJ2-6 | . | TRBV27 | TGTGCCAGCAGTGGGAGGGGGGACCAGTCTGGGGCCAACGTCCTGACTTTC | CASSGRGDQSGANVLTF
. | TRBJ2-1 | TRBD2 | TRBV27 | TGTGCCAGCAGTCCCCGAGCCGGGACTAGCGGCTACAATGAGCAGTTCTTC | CASSPRAGTSGYNEQFF
. | TRBJ2-5 | TRBD2 | TRBV19 | TGTGCCAGTAGTATGGGCAGCGGGGGTATTCAAGAGACCCAGTACTTC | CASSMGSGGIQETQYF
. | TRBJ1-4 | . | TRBV28 | TGTGCCAGCAGTTCGGAACAGGCTAATGAAAAACTGTTTTTT | CASSSEQANEKLFF
. | TRBJ2-7 | TRBD2 | TRBV30 | TGTGCCGGAAGACTAGCGGGAGCCTACGAGCAGTACTTC | CAGRLAGAYEQYF
once | TRBJ2-1 | . | TRBV10-2 | TGCGCCATCGGACACCCGAGCTCCTACAATGAGCAGTTCTTC | CAIGHPSSYNEQFF
. | TRBJ2-7 | . | TRBV6-6 | TGTGCCAGCAGTTACCCGACCGGGACTGTCTACGAGCAGTACTTC | CASSYPTGTVYEQYF
. | TRBJ2-3 | TRBD2 | TRBV7-2 | TGTGCCAGCAGCTTAGGACTAGCGGCTCGGGGAAGCCATACGCAGTATTTT | CASSLGLAARGSHTQYF
. | TRBJ2-7 | TRBD2 | TRBV28 | TGTGCCAGCAGTCTGGGACTAGCGGGAGGGTCCTACGAGCAGTACTTC | CASSLGLAGGSYEQYF
. | TRBJ1-5 | . | TRBV19 | TGTGCCAGTAGTAGCGGGAGGAGGGTCGGTCAGCCCCAGCATTTT | CASSSGRRVGQPQHF
. | TRBJ2-7 | . | TRBV10-3 | TGTGCCATCAGTGACCCGGGGTCTCCCTACCGAGAGCAGTACTTC | CAISDPGSPYREQYF
. | TRBJ2-2 | . | TRBV6-5 | TGTGCCAGCAGCCGACAGATCACCGGGGAGCTGTTTTTT | CASSRQITGELFF
. | TRBJ1-2 | . | TRBV5-6 | TGTGCCAGCAGCTTGCGGGGGGCGGGCTATGGCTACACCTTC | CASSLRGAGYGYTF
. | TRBJ1-5 | TRBD1 | TRBV11-3 | TGTGCCAGCAGCCGGACAGGCGAAGTAGGACAGCCCCAGCATTTT | CASSRTGEVGQPQHF
. | TRBJ2-3 | . | TRBV19 | TGTGCCAGTACCCAGGGATTTGGCACAGATACGCAGTATTTT | CASTQGFGTDTQYF
few | TRBJ2-1 | TRBD2 | TRBV5-6 | TGTGCCAGCAGCTTGGGGACTAGCGGTAACAATGAGCAGTTCTTC | CASSLGTSGNNEQFF
. | TRBJ1-1 | . | TRBV18 | TGTGCCAGCTCACCACAAGGCCCGGGGTTCGGCACTGAAGCTTTCTTT | CASSPQGPGFGTEAFF
. | TRBJ2-5 | TRBD2 | TRBV7-9 | TGTGCCAGCAGCTTAAGCGGGAGGCTCGTTGGGGAGCAGTACTTC | CASSLSGRLVGEQYF
. | TRBJ2-7 | . | TRBV18 | TGTGCCAGCTCACCTGGACAGATCTCCTACGAGCAGTACTTC | CASSPGQISYEQYF
. | TRBJ2-7 | TRBD2 | TRBV5-4 | TGTGCCAGCAGCCCGGGGACTAGCGGGAGGGGCCTCTACGAGCAGTACTTC | CASSPGTSGRGLYEQYF
. | TRBJ1-2 | TRBD1 | TRBV6-6 | TGTGCCAGCAGGTCCCGGACAGGGGGCGCCTATGGCTACACCTTC | CASRSRTGGAYGYTF
. | TRBJ2-3 | TRBD1 | TRBV28 | TGTGCCAGTTCCCGGACAGGGCAAAGGGATACGCAGTATTTT | CASSRTGQRDTQYF
. | TRBJ2-5 | TRBD1 | TRBV5-1 | TGCGCCAGCTGCCGCCGACAGGGACAAGAGACCCAGTACTTC | CASCRRQGQETQYF
. | TRBJ1-2 | . | TRBV10-3 | TGTGCCATCAGTGAGCTCGGGAATGGCTACACCTTC | CAISELGNGYTF
. | TRBJ2-5 | . | TRBV7-2 | TGTGCCAGCAGCCACGACACCCAAGAGACCCAGTACTTC | CASSHDTQETQYF
. | TRBJ2-5 | . | TRBV5-4 | TGTGCCAGCAGCTTGGCGGGGGTTAGAGAGACCCAGTACTTC | CASSLAGVRETQYF
. | TRBJ2-3 | TRBD2 | TRBV5-4 | TGTGCCAGCAGCACTGCTAGCGGGGGGGCAAGAGATACGCAGTATTTT | CASSTASGGARDTQYF
few | TRBJ1-6 | . | TRBV7-2 | TGTGCCAGCAGCTTACCCGGGGCGGGGAATTCACCCCTCCACTTT | CASSLPGAGNSPLHF
. | TRBJ1-2 | . | TRBV30 | TGTGCCTGGAGGGCAGGGCCCGGTGGGGGCTACACCTTC | CAWRAGPGGGYTF
. | TRBJ2-2 | . | TRBV29-1 | TGCAGCACCAAGCTTGGTTCCGGGGAGCTGTTTTTT | CSTKLGSGELFF
. | TRBJ1-6 | TRBD1 | TRBV7-2 | TGTGCCAGCAGCTTGCCGGGACAGGGGGTCGGGAAATCTAATTCACCCCTCCACTTT | CASSLPGQGVGKSNSPLHF
. | TRBJ2-7 | . | TRBV19 | TGTGCCAGTAGCCGAGGACAGGCCGGGGGCGAGCAGTACTTC | CASSRGQAGGEQYF
. | TRBJ1-6 | . | TRBV19 | TGTGCCAGTAGAGACAGCTCCTATAATTCACCCCTCCACTTT | CASRDSSYNSPLHF
. | TRBJ2-7 | . | TRBV19 | TGTGCCAGTAGTATAGCCCGATACGGGGACTACGAGCAGTACTTC | CASSIARYGDYEQYF
. | TRBJ1-2 | TRBD1 | TRBV6-6 | TGTGCCAGCAGTTACTCGACAGGGGGGAGCAACTATGGCTACACCTTC | CASSYSTGGSNYGYTF
. | TRBJ2-2 | . | TRBV7-3 | TGTGCCAGCAGCTTACGGGGGGCCAGCGGGAACACCGGGGAGTTGTTTTTT | CASSLRGASGNTGELFF
. | TRBJ2-5 | TRBD2 | TRBV14 | TGTGCCAGCAAGGGACTAGCGGGACAAGAGACCCAGTACTTC | CASKGLAGQETQYF
. | TRBJ2-1 | TRBD1 | TRBV4-2 | TGTGCCAGCAGCCCAGGACAGGGGGATTACAATGAGCAGTTCTTC | CASSPGQGDYNEQFF
. | TRBJ2-7 | . | TRBV4-2 | TGTGCCAGCAGCGGGACACTCCACGAGCAGTACTTC | CASSGTLHEQYF
. | TRBJ1-3 | . | TRBV7-8 | TGTGCCAGCAGCTTAGACCCCCGTCGGGGAAACACCATATATTTT | CASSLDPRRGNTIYF
. | TRBJ1-1 | . | TRBV28 | TGTGCCAGCAGTCCCTTCCCCGACAGGATGAACACTGAAGCTTTCTTT | CASSPFPDRMNTEAFF
. | TRBJ2-7 | . | TRBV7-9 | TGTGCCAGCAGCTTAGGGCACGGGGGTTCCTACGAGCAGTACTTC | CASSLGHGGSYEQYF
. | TRBJ2-3 | . | TRBV7-2 | TGTGCCAGCAGCCTCGCAGGTAGCACAGATACGCAGTATTTT | CASSLAGSTDTQYF
. | TRBJ2-2 | TRBD2 | TRBV4-2 | TGTGCCAGCAGCCCCGGCCCGGGAATGCGGGAGCGGACCGGGGAGCTGTTTTTT | CASSPGPGMRERTGELFF